This T cell receptor beta chain was sequenced for a study of CD8 T cells in ankylosing spondylitis. General study findings and limits: What seemed typical of ankylosing spondylitis blood was a TCR beta motif built from under 10 highly homologous variants. In peripheral blood, disease-linked CD8+ clones occurred at relatively low frequencies. Some motif variants were previously reported in reactive arthritis synovial fluid and blood. Clones tied to disease were said to be significantly enriched in matched ankylosing spondylitis synovial fluid.

Worth noting for this clonotype: Its target is not known.

5'-RACE, quantitative and with molecular barcodes, yielded the TCR beta libraries. TCRdb recomputed calls from the 5' RACE reads with MiXCR, one row per CDR3 protein. The sample has around 890,000 distinct CDR3 sequences; over 9.5% are singletons. The CDR3 extends over 14 amino acids. With 6 bases removed from V and 2 bases from J, the gap between germline ends came to 13 bases. CDR1 and CDR2 from the germline V gene are MNHNS and SASEGT. Sequencing was carried out using blood, either unsorted or a sorted T cell fraction (not recorded which). The chain is built from TRBV6-1 and TRBJ1-1; a possible D gene is TRBD1 (5 bases). This clonotype was obtained from a male donor with ankylosing spondylitis. The DNA for the CDR3 is TGTGCCAGCAGCCGGGACCTTTTAAACACTGAAGCTTTCTTT. This translates into CASSRDLLNTEAFF.